These 29 T cell receptor beta chains came from one sample sequenced in a study of T cell repertoires in cytomegalovirus infection. From the reads, TCRdb called clonotypes with MiXCR, one entry per CDR3 protein. The repertoire includes fewer than 700,000 distinct CDR3 sequences, approximately 25% of them detected once, and approximately 8% sits in the top ten. The sample was CD8+ T cells from PBMCs. These receptors came from a human donor in good health (CMV status not recorded). Some clones in this sample may be carry-over from other donors' samples.

This clonotype appeared once. A much larger clone differs by one base, so this may be a read error. The CDR3 nucleotides read TGTGCCAGCAGTTGGGACAGGGCGCTTGTAGATACGCAGTATTTT. Its protein is CASSWDRALVDTQYF. The chain recombines TRBV6-2 or TRBV6-3 with TRBJ2-3; 9 bases align to TRBD1. Germline CDR1 MNHEY, CDR2 SVGEGT. The CDR3 spans 15 residues. The trim removed 4 bases at V and 5 bases at J, leaving 7 bases unmatched.

This clonotype was counted a few times. The chain uses TRBV6-6 and TRBJ2-7; either TRBD1 or TRBD2 may supply D (5 bases each). This CDR3 contains 16 residues. V lost 7 bases, J lost 2 bases, and 21 bases lay in between. Germline V gene sequence: CDR1 MNHNY, CDR2 SVGAGI (reference sequence). The CDR3 bases are TGTGCCAGCATGGGGCTACCCTTAAGCGGAACCTACGAGCAGTACTTC. It encodes CASMGLPLSGTYEQYF.

The J gene is TRBJ1-3, the V gene TRBV10-1, with a possible D match to TRBD1 (6 bases). V lost 5 bases and J 2 bases, leaving 13 bases between the germline ends. The CDR3 runs 15 residues. CDR1 and CDR2 (germline): WNHNN, SYGVQD (reference sequence). This CDR3 is CASSPQGNPGNTIYF. CDR3 nucleotides: TGCGCCAGCAGTCCCCAGGGGAACCCTGGAAACACCATATATTTT.

This clonotype was recorded a few times. V is TRBV15 and J is TRBJ2-1; D gene uncertain. CDR3 length: 17 amino acids. CDR1 is LNHNV, CDR2 YYDKDF, per germline (reference sequence). The germline V and J ends were trimmed by 0 bases and 4 bases, with 16 bases remaining between them. The CDR3 coding sequence is TGTGCCACCAGCAGAGATGGGGTATCACTTTTTTACAATGAGCAGTTCTTC. It translates to CATSRDGVSLFYNEQFF. The whole variable domain, remainder taken from reference TRBV15 and TRBJ2-1, is DAMVIQNPRYQVTQFGKPVTLSCSQTLNHNVMYWYQQKSSQAPKLLFHYYDKDFNNEADTPDNFQSRRPNTSFCFLDIRSPGLGDTAMYLCATSRDGVSLFYNEQFFGPGTRLTVL.

V gene TRBV19 combines with J gene TRBJ1-1, with TRBD1 matching 10 bases. This CDR3 has 14 amino acids. V lost 2 bases to trimming and J lost 7 bases; unmatched junction nucleotides: 4. The germline CDR1 and CDR2 sequences are LNHDA and SQIVND (reference sequence). CDR3 in amino acids: CASSIWDRGDEAFF. The CDR3 DNA reads TGTGCCAGTAGTATATGGGACAGGGGAGATGAAGCTTTCTTT. Full variable domain (remainder filled in from reference TRBV19 and TRBJ1-1): DGGITQSPKYLFRKEGQNVTLSCEQNLNHDAMYWYRQDPGQGLRLIYYSQIVNDFQKGDIAEGYSVSREKKESFPLTVTSAQKNPTAFYLCASSIWDRGDEAFFGQGTRLTVV.

This clonotype was observed at least ten times. The genes are TRBV7-6 and TRBJ1-6; 8 bases map to TRBD1. The V gene's germline CDR1 is SGHVS and CDR2 FNYEAQ. With V trimmed by 3 bases and J by 11 bases, 12 bases remained unmatched. The CDR3 is 16 residues long. CDR3 loop: CASSFSRETGVTPLHF. The DNA for the CDR3 is TGTGCCAGCAGCTTTTCTAGGGAGACAGGGGTGACACCCCTCCACTTT.

This clonotype has only a few counts. The V and J genes are TRBV6-2 or TRBV6-3 and TRBJ1-1; TRBD1 is a possible D gene (5 bases). V lost 5 bases to trimming and J lost 5 bases, with 12 bases between them. The CDR3 loop spans 13 amino acids. Germline V CDR1 and CDR2: MNHEY, SVGEGT. The CDR3 region is CASSQRGYTEAFF. The CDR3 DNA is TGTGCCAGCAGTCAGAGGGGATATACTGAAGCTTTCTTT.

The rearrangement joins TRBV6-6 to TRBJ2-2; D uncertain. The V and J ends lost 2 bases and 3 bases respectively, with 4 bases between them. Germline V gene sequence: CDR1 MNHNY, CDR2 SVGAGI (reference sequence). The CDR3 is made up of 13 amino acids. CDR3 sequence reads: CASSYADTGELFF. CDR3 sequence (DNA): TGTGCCAGCAGTTACGCGGACACCGGGGAGCTGTTTTTT.

The rearrangement joins TRBV7-4 to TRBJ1-4, with 9 bases matching TRBD1. J gave up 5 bases and V 5 bases, and 9 bases lay outside the gene matches. The CDR3 is 16 amino acids. In germline, CDR1 is SGHVT, CDR2 SQSDAQ. The CDR3 loop is CASSRSSGTGNEKLFF. CDR3 bases: TGTGCCAGCAGCAGGTCATCCGGGACAGGGAATGAAAAACTGTTTTTT.

This chain joins TRBV28 and TRBJ2-3, with TRBD2 identical over 11 bases. The V gene's germline CDR1 is MDHEN and CDR2 SYDVKM. V shed 3 bases and J 2 bases; nucleotides not matched to a gene: 10. The CDR3 is 18 amino acids. As DNA, the CDR3 is TGTGCCAGCAGTTTCCCTTCTCTAGCGGGGGGAACCACAGATACGCAGTATTTT. Encoded protein: CASSFPSLAGGTTDTQYF.

About this clonotype itself: It may be a read error: a sequence one base away is much more abundant. The genes are TRBV28 and TRBJ1-2; 7 nucleotides line up with TRBD1. This CDR3 contains 15 residues. The germline V gene has CDR1 MDHEN and CDR2 SYDVKM. The V and J ends lost 3 bases and 4 bases, in that order; junction bases with no gene match: 8. As DNA, the CDR3 is TGTGCCAGCAGTTTGGGGACAGAGGGAGGCTATGGCTACACCTTC. Translation gives CASSLGTEGGYGYTF.

The V and J genes are TRBV7-6 and TRBJ2-5; 10 bases align to TRBD1. The CDR3 length is 20 residues. Germline lookup yields CDR1 SGHVS and CDR2 FNYEAQ. Trimming took 5 bases from V and 4 from J; bases not matched to a gene: 22. In nucleotides, the CDR3 is TGTGCCAGCAGCCACTCCGGGACAGGGGACGAGACGAGAGCGAGAGAGACCCAGTACTTC. Encoded protein: CASSHSGTGDETRARETQYF. Supplemented by reference TRBV7-6 and TRBJ2-5, the full variable domain reads GAGVSQSPRYKVTKRGQDVALRCDPISGHVSLYWYRQALGQGPEFLTYFNYEAQQDKSGLPNDRFSAERPEGSISTLTIQRTEQRDSAMYRCASSHSGTGDETRARETQYFGPGTRLLVL.

This clonotype has at least ten counts. The V and J genes are TRBV7-2 and TRBJ2-7; a possible D gene is TRBD1 (6 bases). Per germline, CDR1 SGHTA and CDR2 FQGNSA. CDR3 length: 15 amino acids. V dropped 1 base and J dropped 5 bases, with 15 bases sitting between them. In DNA, the CDR3 is TGTGCCAGCAGCTTAGTGGGGGCCCCAGCGGACGAGCAGTACTTC. Its translation is CASSLVGAPADEQYF.

This clonotype was seen at least ten times. The V gene is TRBV5-6, the J gene TRBJ2-1; D is uncertain. This CDR3 spans 14 amino acids. Trimming left V 1 base short and J 6 bases short, with 11 bases between. The germline V gene has CDR1 SGHDT and CDR2 YYEEEE. The CDR3 DNA reads TGTGCCAGCAGCTTGAAACATCGAATCAATGAGCAGTTCTTC. It codes for CASSLKHRINEQFF. Full variable domain (rest looked up from reference TRBV5-6 and TRBJ2-1): DAGVTQSPTHLIKTRGQQVTLRCSPKSGHDTVSWYQQALGQGPQFIFQYYEEEERQRGNFPDRFSGHQFPNYSSELNVNALLLGDSALYLCASSLKHRINEQFFGPGTRLTVL.

This clonotype came up many times. This chain uses TRBV7-9 with TRBJ1-2; 8 bases match TRBD1. The CDR3 has 16 residues. The germline V gene encodes CDR1 SEHNR and CDR2 FQNEAQ (reference sequence). V lost 5 bases to trimming and J lost 0 bases; unmatched junction nucleotides: 8. The CDR3 DNA sequence: TGTGCCAGCAGCCAAGGGGCAGGGGGCACTAACTATGGCTACACCTTC. Amino acid sequence: CASSQGAGGTNYGYTF.

The chain is built from TRBV5-6 and TRBJ1-2; 8 bases align to TRBD1. V lost 3 bases and J lost 3; bases outside the gene matches: 16. The CDR3 is made up of 18 amino acids. Germline CDR1 and CDR2: SGHDT and YYEEEE. In nucleotides, the CDR3 is TGTGCCAGCAGCTGGGTCGGGACAGGACTATTTGTCGACTATGGCTACACCTTC. Amino acid sequence: CASSWVGTGLFVDYGYTF.

The DNA of the CDR3 is TGCAGCGTTGAGGCCGGTGGACCCTATGGCTACACCTTC. Translating it yields CSVEAGGPYGYTF. The rearrangement uses TRBV29-1 and TRBJ1-2; the D is unclear. Looked up from germline, CDR1 is SQVTM and CDR2 is ANQGSEA. The CDR3 loop spans 13 amino acids. V was pared by 3 bases and J by 4 bases, with 12 bases between. Filled out from reference TRBV29-1 and TRBJ1-2, the complete variable domain reads SAVISQKPSRDICQRGTSLTIQCQVDSQVTMMFWYRQQPGQSLTLIATANQGSEATYESGFVIDKFPISRPNLTFSTLTVSNMSPEDSSIYLCSVEAGGPYGYTFGSGTRLTVV.

The chain recombines TRBV6-2 or TRBV6-3 with TRBJ1-1; D uncertain. CDR1 is MNHEY, CDR2 SVGEGT, per germline. There are 14 residues in the CDR3. The V and J ends lost 4 bases and 5 bases respectively, with 14 bases between them. The CDR3 coding sequence is TGTGCCAGCAGTTTTTCGCCAGGTAGGACTGAAGCTTTCTTT. This sequence encodes CASSFSPGRTEAFF.

The CDR3 sequence: CASSPRTGQGPQETQYF. CDR3 in DNA: TGTGCCAGCAGTCCACGGACAGGTCAAGGCCCCCAAGAGACCCAGTACTTC. The chain combines TRBV12-3 or TRBV12-4 with TRBJ2-5; 7 bases agree with TRBD1. The CDR3 is 17 amino acids. The J segment lost 1 base and the V segment lost 5 bases, leaving 13 bases of the junction unmatched.

The DNA for the CDR3 is TGTGCCAGCTATGCCAAGGGGATTAATGAGCAGTTCTTC. It is translated as CASYAKGINEQFF. The chain uses TRBV5-4 and TRBJ2-1; tentative D call: TRBD1 (5 bases). The CDR3 sequence is 13 residues long. Trimming took 7 bases from V and 7 from J, leaving 15 bases between them. Per the germline V gene, CDR1 is SGHNT and CDR2 is YYREEE (reference sequence).

This clonotype was counted many times. The V gene is TRBV5-4, the J gene TRBJ1-6; 7 positions match TRBD1. The CDR3 has 14 residues. The V segment lost 4 bases and the J segment 9 bases; nucleotides outside the gene matches: 7. Germline V gene sequence: CDR1 SGHNT, CDR2 YYREEE (reference sequence). CDR3 bases: TGTGCCAGCAGCATCGACAGGGACGGTTCACCCCTCCACTTT. Protein product: CASSIDRDGSPLHF.

This clonotype has ten or more counts. V is TRBV14 and J is TRBJ2-5, with D tentatively TRBD2 (5 bases). V lost 5 bases, J lost 3 bases, and 16 bases lay in between. The CDR3 runs 15 residues. CDR1 SGHDN and CDR2 FVKESK come from the germline V gene. CDR3 nucleotide sequence: TGTGCCAGCAGCTTGAGAAGAGGGCGGGAAGAGACCCAGTACTTC. It codes for CASSLRRGREETQYF.

This chain's CDR3 is CASSYRWIGSPLHF. In nucleotides, the CDR3 is TGTGCCAGCAGTTATCGGTGGATAGGATCACCCCTCCACTTT. The genes are TRBV6-2 or TRBV6-3 and TRBJ1-6; the D is unclear. Germline V CDR1 and CDR2: MNHEY, SVGEGT. The CDR3 consists of 14 residues. The V end lost 3 bases, the J end lost 10 bases, and 13 bases lay between the germline ends.

This clonotype has more than one count but fewer than ten. The genes are TRBV29-1 and TRBJ2-1; 9 nucleotides agree with TRBD2. Germline CDR1 reads SQVTM; CDR2 reads ANQGSEA. The CDR3 sequence is 17 residues long. J lost 5 bases, V lost 1 base, and 12 bases had no gene match. The CDR3 coding sequence is TGCAGCGTTGAAGGCCTGATCCAGCGGGGGGTGAACAATGAGCAGTTCTTC. Its translation is CSVEGLIQRGVNNEQFF.

The V and J genes are TRBV6-6 and TRBJ2-1, with D unclear. Germline V gene data show CDR1 as MNHNY and CDR2 as SVGAGI (reference sequence). The CDR3 covers 15 residues. V was clipped by 7 bases and J by 2 bases, with 15 bases between them. As DNA, the CDR3 is TGTGCCAGCACCCTCTTAGTTAGCACCTACAATGAGCAGTTCTTC. It specifies CASTLLVSTYNEQFF.

V gene TRBV7-9 combines with J gene TRBJ1-1; D unresolved. CDR1 SEHNR and CDR2 FQNEAQ come from the germline V gene (reference sequence). The CDR3 is 15 residues long. The V and J ends lost 4 bases and 0 bases respectively, with 12 bases between them. CDR3 residues: CASSSVAAMNTEAFF. In nucleotides, the CDR3 is TGTGCCAGCAGCTCCGTAGCGGCCATGAACACTGAAGCTTTCTTT.

This rearrangement joins TRBV15 to TRBJ2-3; 7 bases are shared with TRBD2. The CDR3 has 14 amino acids. V trimming: 3 bases; J trimming: 4 bases; junction bases outside the gene matches: 4. From germline, CDR1 is LNHNV and CDR2 YYDKDF (reference sequence). Written as DNA, the CDR3 is TGTGCCACCAGCAGTCGGGGGGTGGCAGATACGCAGTATTTT. Translation: CATSSRGVADTQYF.

In its sample, this clonotype was seen many times. The chain links TRBV12-5 to TRBJ2-5, with D maybe TRBD2 (6 bases). CDR1 and CDR2 (germline): LGHNT, FRNRAP. This CDR3 contains 14 residues. The V end was cut by 3 bases, the J end by 2 bases, with 10 bases between. This CDR3 is CASGLSGRQETQYF. The CDR3 DNA is TGTGCTAGTGGTTTATCAGGGAGGCAAGAGACCCAGTACTTC.

This clonotype was recorded many times. This rearrangement joins TRBV7-8 to TRBJ2-7; 8 bases align to TRBD1. This CDR3 region has 13 residues. Per germline, CDR1 SGHVS and CDR2 FQNEAQ. After removal of 5 bases from V and 1 base from J, the junction contained 1 base not matched to a gene. This CDR3 reads CASSRDRSYEQYV. In nucleotides, the CDR3 is TGTGCCAGCAGCCGGGACAGGTCCTACGAGCAGTACGTC.